Presented here are 27 T cell receptor beta chains from one specimen sequenced in a study of T cells after yellow fever vaccination (dated by TCRdb to between 2018 and 2021). The sample's treatment or condition, from its label and the paper: live attenuated yellow fever vaccine strain. The library was prepared using 5' RACE. Data came from an Illumina NovaSeq 6000. Clones were called with MiXCR by TCRdb after fastp trimmed the public reads at Q25, and only in-frame beta chains were retained. Under each unique CDR3 protein, matching rows form one entry showing the most common genes and DNA. Here the sample has 310,000 or so distinct CDR3 sequences; 3% to 4.5% occur a single time. The biggest ten clones account for 20% to 25% of the sample. Specimen: PBMCs, collected on the day of the yellow fever booster vaccination. The receptors here all came from a young man who received the YFV17D yellow fever vaccine.

This clonotype was counted a few times. The J gene is TRBJ2-3, the V gene TRBV11-3, with 16 bases identical to TRBD2. Germline CDR1 is SGHNT and CDR2 is YENEEA. V trimming: 5 bases; J trimming: 2 bases; junction bases outside the gene matches: 10. The CDR3 totals 19 residues. CDR3 nucleotide sequence: TGTGCCAGCAGCCTAGGAGGGACTAGCGGGGGGGCCACCACAGATACGCAGTATTTT. It codes for CASSLGGTSGGATTDTQYF.

This clonotype has at least ten counts. The chain combines TRBV5-5 with TRBJ2-1; weak D call: TRBD2 (6 bases). Per germline, CDR1 SGHKS and CDR2 YYEKEE (reference sequence). V was cut by 3 bases and J by 0 bases, with 13 bases left in between. CDR3 length equals 16 residues. The CDR3 loop is CASSYRTTSSYNEQFF. The CDR3 nucleotides are TGTGCCAGCAGCTATAGGACTACCAGCTCCTACAATGAGCAGTTCTTC.

The chain combines TRBV20-1 with TRBJ2-3, with TRBD2 matching over 9 bases. Germline CDR1 is DFQATT and CDR2 is SNEGSKA (reference sequence). This CDR3 contains 14 residues. V trimming: 7 bases; J trimming: 5 bases; junction bases outside the gene matches: 10. The CDR3 protein is CSGVWRGGLDTQYF. The CDR3 region has the DNA TGCAGTGGCGTGTGGCGGGGGGGCCTAGATACGCAGTATTTT.

The chain uses TRBV4-2 and TRBJ2-3, with D perhaps assigned TRBD1 or TRBD2 (6 bases each). The germline V gene has CDR1 LGHNA and CDR2 YNFKEQ. Trimming cost V 3 bases and J 7 bases, with 14 bases left between them. The CDR3 runs to 14 residues. CDR3 in DNA: TGTGCCAGCAGCCAGAGGGGGGCACGGAATACGCAGTATTTT. This codes for CASSQRGARNTQYF.

This clonotype was counted between two and nine times. The CDR3 is CASSWTEGGYTF. CDR3 nucleotide sequence: TGTGCCAGCAGTTGGACAGAGGGGGGCTACACCTTC. This chain connects TRBV12-3 or TRBV12-4 to TRBJ1-2, with D maybe TRBD1 (6 bases). There are 12 residues in the CDR3. V lost 4 bases and J 8 bases, leaving 11 bases between the germline ends.

The genes are TRBV12-5 and TRBJ2-1; TRBD2 agrees at 12 bases. Losses at the gene ends were 6 bases for V and 3 bases for J; bases not matched to a gene: 3. The CDR3 runs 15 residues. From germline, CDR1 is LGHNT and CDR2 FRNRAP. In nucleotides, the CDR3 is TGTGCTAGTGGCACGGGACTAGCGGGCTACAATGAGCAGTTCTTC. It codes for CASGTGLAGYNEQFF.

This chain joins TRBV7-3 and TRBJ2-7, with D tentatively TRBD1 or TRBD2 (6 bases each). Deletions cut 5 bases from V and 6 bases from J, with 11 bases between. The V gene's germline CDR1 is SGHTA and CDR2 FQGTGA. This CDR3 has 12 amino acids. CDR3 in DNA: TGTGCCAGCAGCCTCGGGGGCGGCGAGCAGTACTTC. Its protein is CASSLGGGEQYF.

This clonotype was counted ten times or more. The gene calls are TRBV4-3 and TRBJ1-4, with D possibly TRBD1 on 5 matching bases. Trimming removed 4 bases at V and 4 bases at J, with 16 bases between. CDR1 is LGHNA, CDR2 YSLEER, per germline. The CDR3 covers 16 residues. CDR3 residues: CASSPNEGSGNEKLFF. The CDR3 DNA follows: TGCGCCAGCAGCCCAAACGAGGGGTCGGGTAATGAAAAACTGTTTTTT.

This clonotype was detected ten times or more. The chain combines TRBV27 with TRBJ2-1, with D perhaps matching TRBD1 or TRBD2 (6 bases each). Trimming stripped 7 bases from V and 7 bases from J, with 17 bases between. The CDR3 has 14 amino acids. Germline CDR1 and CDR2: MNHEY and SMNVEV (reference sequence). CDR3 coding DNA: TGTGCCAGCATCCGTGGGGGGCCCAATAATGAGCAGTTCTTC. As protein: CASIRGGPNNEQFF.

This clonotype was counted between two and nine times. The rearrangement joins TRBV29-1 to TRBJ1-2, with 9 bases aligning to TRBD1. Germline CDR1 reads SQVTM; CDR2 reads ANQGSEA. The V and J ends lost 4 bases and 2 bases, in that order; junction bases with no gene match: 2. This CDR3 spans 13 amino acids. In DNA, the CDR3 is TGCAGCGTTGTACAGGGGGCAAACTATGGCTACACCTTC. This translates into CSVVQGANYGYTF.

This clonotype has at least ten counts. The gene calls are TRBV5-1 and TRBJ2-2; D tentatively fits TRBD1 or TRBD2 (5 bases each). The CDR3 extends over 15 amino acids. Germline V gene data show CDR1 as SGHRS and CDR2 as YFSETQ. V dropped 4 bases and J dropped 7 bases, with 17 bases sitting between them. CDR3 in DNA: TGCGCCAGCAGCAGGGACCGGTTTACGGTCGGGGAGCTGTTTTTT. Protein: CASSRDRFTVGELFF.

This clonotype was seen many times. CDR3 DNA: TGTGCCAGCAGCCAAGACCTAAATGAGCAGTTCTTC. Protein: CASSQDLNEQFF. V gene TRBV3-1 combines with J gene TRBJ2-1; no reliable D call. This CDR3 has 12 residues. The V end was cut by 0 bases, the J end by 7 bases, with 4 bases between. In germline, CDR1 is LGHDT, CDR2 YNNKEL (reference sequence).

This chain connects TRBV27 to TRBJ1-4; D uncertain. CDR1 is MNHEY, CDR2 SMNVEV, per germline (reference sequence). V dropped 6 bases and J dropped 0 bases, with 11 bases sitting between them. The CDR3 contains 15 residues. CDR3 bases: TGTGCCAGCAGGGATGGGTCGGCAACTAATGAAAAACTGTTTTTT. Translating gives CASRDGSATNEKLFF. Looking up the rest from reference TRBV27 and TRBJ1-4 gives the full variable domain: EAQVTQNPRYLITVTGKKLTVTCSQNMNHEYMSWYRQDPGLGLRQIYYSMNVEVTDKGDVPEGYKVSRKEKRNFPLILESPSPNQTSLYFCASRDGSATNEKLFFGSGTQLSVL.

This clonotype was observed many times. The chain couples TRBV7-9 to TRBJ2-4, with D tentatively TRBD1 or TRBD2 (6 bases each). CDR3 length equals 15 residues. The ends were cut back, 1 base at V and 6 bases at J, with 13 bases in the middle. Germline CDR1 SEHNR, CDR2 FQNEAQ (reference sequence). The CDR3 sequence is CASSLDSGGGNIQYF. CDR3 DNA: TGTGCCAGCAGCTTAGACTCTGGAGGGGGAAACATTCAGTACTTC.

This clonotype has ten or more counts. The chain uses TRBV5-1 and TRBJ2-2; TRBD2 might be the D (5 bases). The CDR3 has 17 residues. V shed 0 bases and J shed 4 bases, with 16 bases lying between them. Germline V lookup: CDR1 SGHRS, CDR2 YFSETQ. DNA for the CDR3: TGCGCCAGCAGCTTGGTACCCGGAGGCGATTCCACCGGGGAGCTGTTTTTT. Translated, it gives CASSLVPGGDSTGELFF. The full variable domain, with the rest looked up from reference TRBV5-1 and TRBJ2-2, is KAGVTQTPRYLIKTRGQQVTLSCSPISGHRSVSWYQQTPGQGLQFLFEYFSETQRNKGNFPGRFSGRQFSNSRSEMNVSTLELGDSALYLCASSLVPGGDSTGELFFGEGSRLTVL.

The chain carries TRBV2 and TRBJ1-2, with unresolved D. Germline loops: CDR1 SNHLY, CDR2 FYNNEI. V was trimmed by 6 bases and J by 4 bases, leaving 9 bases between them. This CDR3 is 12 amino acids long. CDR3 nucleotides: TGTGCCAGCAGATGGCAGCGCTATGGCTACACCTTC. Protein product: CASRWQRYGYTF.

In its sample, this clonotype was seen many times. This sequence joins TRBV5-4 and TRBJ2-1, with unresolved D. This CDR3 has 15 amino acids. Deletions cut 2 bases from V and 2 bases from J, with 11 bases between. Germline V lookup: CDR1 SGHNT, CDR2 YYREEE (reference sequence). The CDR3: CASSFMGPTYNEQFF. CDR3 coding DNA: TGTGCCAGCAGCTTTATGGGCCCCACCTACAATGAGCAGTTCTTC.

The V call is TRBV27, the J call TRBJ1-2, with 7 bases aligning to TRBD1. This CDR3 has 17 residues. Germline-derived CDR1 and CDR2 are MNHEY and SMNVEV (reference sequence). The J segment lost 2 bases and the V segment lost 5 bases, leaving 14 bases of the junction unmatched. CDR3 sequence reads: CASSGQTGPVFNYGYTF. CDR3 DNA sequence: TGTGCCAGCAGTGGGCAGACAGGGCCGGTCTTCAACTATGGCTACACCTTC.

This clonotype was counted many times. V and J are TRBV6-2 or TRBV6-3 and TRBJ2-1, with 7 bases identical to TRBD2. V gave up 6 bases and J gave up 0 bases; unmatched junction bases: 2. The CDR3 consists of 14 residues. CDR1 and CDR2 from the germline V gene are MNHEY and SVGEGT. Here the CDR3 reads CASRPGGSYNEQFF. The CDR3 bases are TGTGCCAGCAGACCGGGGGGCTCCTACAATGAGCAGTTCTTC.

This clonotype was seen ten or more times. The chain links TRBV20-1 to TRBJ2-6; D not resolved. V was cut by 1 base and J by 0 bases, with 4 bases left in between. Germline-derived CDR1 and CDR2 are DFQATT and SNEGSKA (reference sequence). CDR3 length: 14 amino acids. The CDR3 is CSARVSSGANVLTF. CDR3 sequence (DNA): TGCAGTGCTAGAGTGAGCTCTGGGGCCAACGTCCTGACTTTC.

This clonotype was recorded at least ten times. This chain connects TRBV10-2 to TRBJ2-5; D gene uncertain. Germline V gives CDR1 WSHSY, CDR2 SAAADI. The CDR3 is 13 residues long. The V gene lost 8 bases and the J gene lost 5 bases, with 15 bases spanning the gap. The CDR3 sequence is CASSVSGRETQYF. Here the CDR3 DNA reads TGCGCCAGCTCGGTTTCAGGCCGGGAGACCCAGTACTTC.

This clonotype was picked up many times. The rearrangement joins TRBV7-6 to TRBJ2-3, with a tentative D call TRBD2 (7 bases). This CDR3 comprises 16 residues. Trimming left V 2 bases short and J 3 bases short, with 15 bases between. CDR1 and CDR2 from the germline V gene are SGHVS and FNYEAQ. The chain's CDR3 is CASSLQSGGSTDTQYF. The DNA for the CDR3 is TGTGCCAGCAGCTTACAGTCGGGGGGCTCGACAGATACGCAGTATTTT.

This clonotype was picked up a small number of times. The J gene is TRBJ2-4, the V gene TRBV6-2 or TRBV6-3; no firm D call. The CDR3 covers 16 residues. V lost 2 bases and J lost 0, with 11 bases in between. Per germline, CDR1 MNHEY and CDR2 SVGEGT. Here the CDR3 DNA reads TGTGCCAGCAGTTACGGGCAGCTACTAGCCAAAAACATTCAGTACTTC. As protein: CASSYGQLLAKNIQYF.

This clonotype has at least ten counts. The chain has TRBV4-3 and TRBJ2-1; 8 bases agree with TRBD2. Germline assignment: CDR1 LGHNA and CDR2 YSLEER. V was clipped by 1 base and J by 4 bases; unmatched bases: 3. The CDR3 sequence is 15 residues long. The CDR3 sequence is CASSQGTSNYNEQFF. The CDR3, as DNA: TGCGCCAGCAGCCAAGGGACTAGCAATTACAATGAGCAGTTCTTC.

This clonotype was counted ten times or more. The chain links TRBV4-3 to TRBJ2-2; no clear D. This CDR3 is built from 15 residues. The V and J ends lost 7 bases and 0 bases respectively, with 12 bases between them. The germline V gene has CDR1 LGHNA and CDR2 YSLEER. The CDR3, as DNA: TGCGCCAGCAAAGGCGGAGATCCGAACACCGGGGAGCTGTTTTTT. This encodes CASKGGDPNTGELFF.

There are a few counts of this clonotype. The rearrangement joins TRBV20-1 to TRBJ1-1; 10 bases line up with TRBD1. Trimming removed 1 base from V and 5 bases from J; junction bases left unmatched: 10. The germline gives CDR1 DFQATT, CDR2 SNEGSKA (reference sequence). The CDR3 contains 16 residues. CDR3 sequence (DNA): TGCAGTGCTAGAGGGCCCGGGACAGGGGTGCGGACTGAAGCTTTCTTT. This encodes CSARGPGTGVRTEAFF.

V is TRBV7-9 and J is TRBJ2-3, with D unclear. V lost 2 bases and J 6 bases, leaving 6 bases between the germline ends. Per germline, CDR1 SEHNR and CDR2 FQNEAQ (reference sequence). The CDR3 contains 12 residues. The CDR3 spells CASSLLEDTQYF. CDR3 bases: TGTGCCAGCAGCTTACTAGAGGATACGCAGTATTTT.